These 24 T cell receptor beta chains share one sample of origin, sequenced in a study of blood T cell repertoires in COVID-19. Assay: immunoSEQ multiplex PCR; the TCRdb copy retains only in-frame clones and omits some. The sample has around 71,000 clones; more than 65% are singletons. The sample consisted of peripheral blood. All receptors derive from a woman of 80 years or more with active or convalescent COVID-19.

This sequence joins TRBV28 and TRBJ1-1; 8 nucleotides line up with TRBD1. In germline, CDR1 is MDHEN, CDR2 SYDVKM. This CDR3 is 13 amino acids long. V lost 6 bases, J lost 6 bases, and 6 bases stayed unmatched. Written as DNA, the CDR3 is TGTGCCAGCAGCAACAGGGGGGAGGCTGAAGCTTTCTTT. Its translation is CASSNRGEAEAFF.

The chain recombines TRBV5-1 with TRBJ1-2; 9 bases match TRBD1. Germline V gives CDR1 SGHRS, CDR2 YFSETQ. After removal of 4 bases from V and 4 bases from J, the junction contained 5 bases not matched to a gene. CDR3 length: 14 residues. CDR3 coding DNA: TGCGCCAGCAGCCGGGACAGGGTGGCCTATGGCTACACCTTC. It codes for CASSRDRVAYGYTF.

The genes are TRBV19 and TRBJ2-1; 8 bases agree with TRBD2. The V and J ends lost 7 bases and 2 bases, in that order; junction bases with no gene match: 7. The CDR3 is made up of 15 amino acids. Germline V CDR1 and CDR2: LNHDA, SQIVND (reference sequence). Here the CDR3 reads CASTSPGGAYNEQFF. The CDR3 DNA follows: TGTGCCAGTACTTCACCCGGGGGGGCCTACAATGAGCAGTTCTTC.

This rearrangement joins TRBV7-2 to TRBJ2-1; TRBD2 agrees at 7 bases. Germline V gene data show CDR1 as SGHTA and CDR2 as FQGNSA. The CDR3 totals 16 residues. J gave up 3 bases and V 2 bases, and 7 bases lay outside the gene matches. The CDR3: CASSLSLGDYYNEQFF. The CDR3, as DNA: TGTGCCAGCAGCTTATCCCTGGGGGACTACTACAATGAGCAGTTCTTC.

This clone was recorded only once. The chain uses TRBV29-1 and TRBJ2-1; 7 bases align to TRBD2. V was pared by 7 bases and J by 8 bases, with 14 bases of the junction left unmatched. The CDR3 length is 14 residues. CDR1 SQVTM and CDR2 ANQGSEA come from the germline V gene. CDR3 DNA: TGCAGCGCCCCCCAACTAGCGTCGTTTCATGAGCAGTTCTTC. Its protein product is CSAPQLASFHEQFF.

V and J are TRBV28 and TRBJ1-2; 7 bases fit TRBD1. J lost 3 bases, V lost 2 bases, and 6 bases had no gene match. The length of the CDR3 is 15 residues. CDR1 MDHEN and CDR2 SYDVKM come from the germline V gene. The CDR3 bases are TGTGCCAGCAGTTTACCCCAGGGGGAGGACTATGGCTACACCTTC. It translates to CASSLPQGEDYGYTF.

The CDR3 bases are TGTGCCAGCAGTCCTACCGGAGAGACCCAGTACTTC. It translates to CASSPTGETQYF. The rearrangement links TRBV6-5 to TRBJ2-5, with unresolved D. The V gene's germline CDR1 is MNHEY and CDR2 SVGAGI. Trimming removed 5 bases at V and 4 bases at J, with 8 bases between. CDR3 length: 12 residues.

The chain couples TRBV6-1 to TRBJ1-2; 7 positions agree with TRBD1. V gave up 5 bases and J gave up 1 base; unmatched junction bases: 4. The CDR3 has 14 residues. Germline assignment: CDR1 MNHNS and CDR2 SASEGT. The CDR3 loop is CASSWAGGNYGYTF. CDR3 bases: TGTGCCAGCAGTTGGGCAGGGGGTAACTATGGCTACACCTTC.

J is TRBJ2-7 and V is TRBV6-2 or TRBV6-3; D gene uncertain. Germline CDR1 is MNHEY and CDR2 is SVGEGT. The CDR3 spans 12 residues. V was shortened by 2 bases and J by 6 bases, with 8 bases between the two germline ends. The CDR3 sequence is CASSYPRSEQYF. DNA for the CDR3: TGTGCCAGCAGTTACCCCAGATCCGAGCAGTACTTC.

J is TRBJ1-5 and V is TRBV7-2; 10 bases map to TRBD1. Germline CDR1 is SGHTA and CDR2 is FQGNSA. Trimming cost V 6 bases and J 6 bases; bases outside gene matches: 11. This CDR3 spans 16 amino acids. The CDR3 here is CASSSAGTGVGQPQHF. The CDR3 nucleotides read TGTGCCAGCAGTTCCGCGGGGACAGGGGTAGGTCAGCCCCAGCATTTT.

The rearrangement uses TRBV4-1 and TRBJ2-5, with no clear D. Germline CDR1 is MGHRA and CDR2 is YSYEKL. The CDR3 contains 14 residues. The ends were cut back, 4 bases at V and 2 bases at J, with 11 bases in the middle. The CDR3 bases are TGCGCCAGCAGCCGAGGCGACGGGCAAGAGACCCAGTACTTC. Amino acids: CASSRGDGQETQYF.

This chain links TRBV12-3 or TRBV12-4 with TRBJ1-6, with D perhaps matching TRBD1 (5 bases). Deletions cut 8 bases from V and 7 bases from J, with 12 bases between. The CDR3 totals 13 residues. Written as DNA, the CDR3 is TGTGCCAGCGTCAGGGATGTGAATTCACCCCTCCACTTT. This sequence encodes CASVRDVNSPLHF.

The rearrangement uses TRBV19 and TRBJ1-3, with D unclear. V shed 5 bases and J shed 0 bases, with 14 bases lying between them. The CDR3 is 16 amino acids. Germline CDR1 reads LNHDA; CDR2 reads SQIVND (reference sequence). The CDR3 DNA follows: TGTGCCAGTAGTCGAACGAGACCGGGCTCTGGAAACACCATATATTTT. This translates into CASSRTRPGSGNTIYF.

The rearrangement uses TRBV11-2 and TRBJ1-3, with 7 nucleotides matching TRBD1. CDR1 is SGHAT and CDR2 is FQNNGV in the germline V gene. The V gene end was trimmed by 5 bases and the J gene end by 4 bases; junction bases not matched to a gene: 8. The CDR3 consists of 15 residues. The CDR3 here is CASSPGTVSGNTIYF. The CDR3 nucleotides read TGTGCCAGCAGCCCCGGGACAGTGAGCGGAAACACCATATATTTT.

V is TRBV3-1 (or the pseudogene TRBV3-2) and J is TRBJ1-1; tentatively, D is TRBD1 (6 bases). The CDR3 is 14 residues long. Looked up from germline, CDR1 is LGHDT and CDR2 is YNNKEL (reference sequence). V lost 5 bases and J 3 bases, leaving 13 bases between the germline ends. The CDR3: CASSVTGSYTEAFF. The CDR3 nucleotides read TGTGCCAGCAGCGTTACAGGGAGTTACACTGAAGCTTTCTTT.

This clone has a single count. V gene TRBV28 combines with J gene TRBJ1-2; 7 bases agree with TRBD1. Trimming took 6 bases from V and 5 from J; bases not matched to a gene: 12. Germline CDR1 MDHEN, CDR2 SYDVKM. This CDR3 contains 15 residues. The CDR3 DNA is TGTGCCAGCAGACTAGGGGGCGCAGCCCTATATGGCTACACCTTC. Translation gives CASRLGGAALYGYTF.

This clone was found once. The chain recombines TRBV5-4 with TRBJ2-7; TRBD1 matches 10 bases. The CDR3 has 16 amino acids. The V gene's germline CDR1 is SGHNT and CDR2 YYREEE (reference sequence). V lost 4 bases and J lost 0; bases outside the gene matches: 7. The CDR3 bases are TGTGCCAGCAGCCATCCGACAGGGGGCCCCTCCTACGAGCAGTACTTC. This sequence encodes CASSHPTGGPSYEQYF.

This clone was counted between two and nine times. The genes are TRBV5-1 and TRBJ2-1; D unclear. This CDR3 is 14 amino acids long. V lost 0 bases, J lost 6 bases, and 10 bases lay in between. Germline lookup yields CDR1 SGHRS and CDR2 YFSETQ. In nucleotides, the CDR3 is TGCGCCAGCAGCTTGGGATCCACGGTCAATGAGCAGTTCTTC. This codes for CASSLGSTVNEQFF.

The CDR3 sequence: CAGGAGDFTDTQYF. In DNA, the CDR3 is TGTGCCGGCGGAGCGGGGGATTTCACAGATACGCAGTATTTT. The chain links TRBV2 to TRBJ2-3, with TRBD2 matching over 8 bases. CDR1 is SNHLY and CDR2 is FYNNEI in the germline V gene. V shed 11 bases, J shed 2 bases, and the junction held 9 bases outside the gene matches. The CDR3 is 14 residues long.

The CDR3 nucleotides read TGTGCCAGTAGTAGGGGAGGAATTGAGACCTACTCTGGAAACACCATATATTTT. It yields the protein CASSRGGIETYSGNTIYF. This chain connects TRBV19 to TRBJ1-3; D gene uncertain. Trimming removed 4 bases at V and 0 bases at J, with 19 bases between. The CDR3 has 18 residues. The germline V gene has CDR1 LNHDA and CDR2 SQIVND (reference sequence). The complete variable domain, with remaining parts taken from reference TRBV19 and TRBJ1-3, reads DGGITQSPKYLFRKEGQNVTLSCEQNLNHDAMYWYRQDPGQGLRLIYYSQIVNDFQKGDIAEGYSVSREKKESFPLTVTSAQKNPTAFYLCASSRGGIETYSGNTIYFGEGSWLTVV.

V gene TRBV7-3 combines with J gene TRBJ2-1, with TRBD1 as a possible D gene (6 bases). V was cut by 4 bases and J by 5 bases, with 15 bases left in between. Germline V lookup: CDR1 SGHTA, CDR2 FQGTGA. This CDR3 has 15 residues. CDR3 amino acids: CASSSGPGQNNEQFF. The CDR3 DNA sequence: TGTGCCAGCAGCTCAGGACCCGGACAGAACAATGAGCAGTTCTTC.

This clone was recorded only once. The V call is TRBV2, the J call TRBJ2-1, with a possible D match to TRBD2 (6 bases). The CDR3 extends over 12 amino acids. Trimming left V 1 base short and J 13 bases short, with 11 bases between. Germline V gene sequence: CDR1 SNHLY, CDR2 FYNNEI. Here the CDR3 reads CASSEGGTLQFF. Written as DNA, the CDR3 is TGTGCCAGCAGTGAAGGCGGGACCTTACAGTTCTTC.

CDR3 loop: CASGTEAYEQYF. CDR3 DNA sequence: TGTGCCAGTGGGACAGAAGCCTACGAGCAGTACTTC. This chain links TRBV18 with TRBJ2-7; 7 bases are shared with TRBD1. Germline V gives CDR1 KGHSH, CDR2 LQKENI. The CDR3 extends over 12 amino acids. The V gene end was trimmed by 9 bases and the J gene end by 2 bases; junction bases not matched to a gene: 4.

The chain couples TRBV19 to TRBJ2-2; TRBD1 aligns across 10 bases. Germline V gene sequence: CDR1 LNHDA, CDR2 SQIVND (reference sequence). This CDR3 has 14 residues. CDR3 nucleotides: TGTGACCGGACAGGGGGTTCTCCCACCGGGGAGCTGTTTTTT. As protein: CDRTGGSPTGELFF.